What follows are 30 T cell receptor beta chains derived from one specimen sequenced in a study of T cell responses to AZD1222 COVID-19 vaccine. Some clones are missing from TCRdb's copy, which holds only in-frame ones; the method was immunoSEQ multiplex PCR. The table records roughly 150,000 clones, 90% of them present only once. Source: peripheral blood, taken 28 days after the second AZD1222 dose. The receptors derive from an adult who received the AZD1222 COVID-19 vaccine.

The rearrangement joins TRBV10-1 to TRBJ1-5; D is ambiguous. Germline V gene data show CDR1 as WNHNN and CDR2 as SYGVQD (reference sequence). This CDR3 contains 15 residues. Trimming cost V 5 bases and J 8 bases, with 19 bases left between them. The CDR3 here is CASSPRPSSEEPQHF. As DNA, the CDR3 is TGCGCCAGCAGTCCCCGACCATCTTCCGAGGAGCCCCAGCATTTT.

V is TRBV4-2 and J is TRBJ2-1; D not certain. V was cut by 4 bases and J by 7 bases, with 11 bases left in between. The CDR3 is made up of 13 amino acids. In germline, CDR1 is LGHNA, CDR2 YNFKEQ. The CDR3 sequence is CASSPWVGNEQFF. The CDR3 DNA follows: TGTGCCAGCAGCCCTTGGGTGGGAAATGAGCAGTTCTTC.

This clone was picked up one time. The genes are TRBV27 and TRBJ2-3; weak D call: TRBD2 (6 bases). The CDR3 sequence is 15 residues long. Trimming pared 5 bases from V and 4 bases from J, leaving 16 bases between. Germline loops: CDR1 MNHEY, CDR2 SMNVEV (reference sequence). As DNA, the CDR3 is TGTGCCAGCAGTCCCCGGAGGGCCAGGGCAGATACGCAGTATTTT. This codes for CASSPRRARADTQYF.

The CDR3 coding sequence is TGTGCCAGCAGTTACGGACAGGGCCTATTGCCCCAGCATTTT. Translation: CASSYGQGLLPQHF. The chain carries TRBV6-2 or TRBV6-3 and TRBJ1-5; 8 nucleotides match TRBD1. CDR3 length equals 14 residues. Per germline, CDR1 MNHEY and CDR2 SVGEGT. Unmatched junction bases numbered 6, after V lost 2 bases and J lost 9 bases.

This chain links TRBV2 with TRBJ1-6, with 10 bases matching TRBD1. CDR3 length: 15 amino acids. Germline V CDR1 and CDR2: SNHLY, FYNNEI. Trimming at V came to 8 bases and at J to 4 bases, leaving 5 bases not matched to a gene. The CDR3 DNA sequence: TGTGCCAGCGGGGGACAGGGGATTTATAATTCACCCCTCCACTTT. It yields the protein CASGGQGIYNSPLHF. Full variable domain (rest looked up from reference TRBV2 and TRBJ1-6): EPEVTQTPSHQVTQMGQEVILRCVPISNHLYFYWYRQILGQKVEFLVSFYNNEISEKSEIFDDQFSVERPDGSNFTLKIRSTKLEDSAMYFCASGGQGIYNSPLHFGNGTRLTVT.

This chain links TRBV7-9 with TRBJ2-7; 7 bases match TRBD1. V lost 3 bases and J lost 0; bases outside the gene matches: 5. The CDR3 covers 15 residues. The germline V gene has CDR1 SEHNR and CDR2 FQNEAQ (reference sequence). The CDR3 region has the DNA TGTGCCAGCAGCTTGGACAGGACAACCTCCTACGAGCAGTACTTC. It is translated as CASSLDRTTSYEQYF. The full variable domain, its missing parts supplied by reference TRBV7-9 and TRBJ2-7, is DTGVSQNPRHKITKRGQNVTFRCDPISEHNRLYWYRQTLGQGPEFLTYFQNEAQLEKSRLLSDRFSAERPKGSFSTLEIQRTEQGDSAMYLCASSLDRTTSYEQYFGPGTRLTVT.

This chain joins TRBV10-3 and TRBJ1-3, with D perhaps TRBD1 (5 bases). CDR3 length: 14 amino acids. V lost 7 bases to trimming and J lost 0 bases, with 10 bases between them. CDR1 and CDR2 (germline): ENHRY, SYGVKD. The CDR3 DNA is TGTGCCATCATGAAAGACAGCTCTGGAAACACCATATATTTT. This encodes CAIMKDSSGNTIYF.

V is TRBV30 and J is TRBJ2-2, with D tentatively TRBD2 (5 bases). V shed 0 bases and J shed 1 base, with 15 bases lying between them. This CDR3 region has 17 residues. The germline V gene has CDR1 GTSNPN and CDR2 SVGIG (reference sequence). The DNA for the CDR3 is TGTGCCTGGAGTGTAAGTCGGACTTCTATGAACACCGGGGAGCTGTTTTTT. It translates to CAWSVSRTSMNTGELFF.

The CDR3 here is CAWRGSGGDTQYF. The CDR3 DNA reads TGTGCCTGGAGGGGTAGCGGGGGGGATACGCAGTATTTT. The chain employs TRBV30 and TRBJ2-3, with 10 bases that match TRBD2. With V trimmed by 3 bases and J by 6 bases, 3 bases remained unmatched. This CDR3 region has 13 residues. Germline loops: CDR1 GTSNPN, CDR2 SVGIG (reference sequence).

J is TRBJ2-1 and V is TRBV19, with 8 positions matching TRBD2. CDR3 length equals 18 residues. V lost 2 bases to trimming and J lost 0 bases; unmatched junction nucleotides: 9. Germline CDR1 reads LNHDA; CDR2 reads SQIVND (reference sequence). The CDR3, as DNA: TGTGCCAGTAGTATAAGGTCGGGCGGGAGGCCCTCCTACAATGAGCAGTTCTTC. Protein: CASSIRSGGRPSYNEQFF.

The V call is TRBV6-5, the J call TRBJ1-4; no clear D gene. This CDR3 contains 15 residues. CDR1 is MNHEY and CDR2 is SVGAGI in the germline V gene. The germline V and J ends were trimmed by 5 bases and 8 bases, with 18 bases remaining between them. CDR3 loop: CASSPLNIAGEKLFF. The CDR3 nucleotides are TGTGCCAGCAGTCCTTTGAACATAGCTGGGGAAAAACTGTTTTTT.

This chain joins TRBV2 and TRBJ2-5; 10 bases agree with TRBD2. The CDR3 runs to 11 residues. Germline values: CDR1 SNHLY, CDR2 FYNNEI. Trimming at V came to 7 bases and at J to 9 bases, leaving 2 bases not matched to a gene. The CDR3 is CASTSGGAQYF. The CDR3, as DNA: TGTGCCAGCACAAGCGGGGGGGCCCAGTACTTC. The full variable domain, rest sourced from reference TRBV2 and TRBJ2-5, is EPEVTQTPSHQVTQMGQEVILRCVPISNHLYFYWYRQILGQKVEFLVSFYNNEISEKSEIFDDQFSVERPDGSNFTLKIRSTKLEDSAMYFCASTSGGAQYFGPGTRLLVL.

The chain recombines TRBV19 with TRBJ2-1; D remains ambiguous. V lost 2 bases to trimming and J lost 8 bases, with 10 bases between them. Germline V gene data show CDR1 as LNHDA and CDR2 as SQIVND (reference sequence). This CDR3 comprises 13 residues. CDR3 DNA sequence: TGTGCCAGTAGTATACAACCCCCTGATGAGCAGTTCTTC. Translating gives CASSIQPPDEQFF.

This chain uses TRBV2 with TRBJ1-1, with D hard to call. V lost 4 bases, J lost 1 base, and 10 bases lay in between. CDR3 length equals 14 residues. Germline V CDR1 and CDR2: SNHLY, FYNNEI. DNA for the CDR3: TGTGCCAGCAGTGTATACAGAGAGAACACTGAAGCTTTCTTT. It encodes CASSVYRENTEAFF.

This clone came up once. The J gene is TRBJ2-7, the V gene TRBV6-5, with D perhaps being TRBD1 or TRBD2 (5 bases each). The germline CDR1 and CDR2 sequences are MNHEY and SVGAGI. This CDR3 has 13 amino acids. V lost 4 bases to trimming and J lost 2 bases, with 9 bases between them. CDR3 protein: CASSSGATYEQYF. In DNA, the CDR3 is TGTGCCAGCAGTTCCGGGGCTACCTACGAGCAGTACTTC.

The chain links TRBV27 to TRBJ2-6; maybe TRBD2 (6 bases). The germline V and J ends were trimmed by 5 bases and 1 base, with 6 bases remaining between them. Germline V lookup: CDR1 MNHEY, CDR2 SMNVEV (reference sequence). This CDR3 contains 14 residues. The CDR3 sequence is CASSRGSGANVLTF. The CDR3 nucleotides read TGTGCCAGCAGTCGGGGGTCTGGGGCCAACGTCCTGACTTTC.

The chain recombines TRBV5-5 with TRBJ2-7, with no clear D. Trimming pared 2 bases from V and 3 bases from J, leaving 12 bases between. This CDR3 is built from 14 residues. Germline V gene data show CDR1 as SGHKS and CDR2 as YYEKEE (reference sequence). CDR3 DNA sequence: TGTGCCAGCAGCTTCCAGGACCGAGACTACGAGCAGTACTTC. Translated: CASSFQDRDYEQYF.

V and J are TRBV28 and TRBJ2-7; a weak D match, TRBD2 (6 bases). The CDR3 is 14 amino acids. Germline V gene lookup returns CDR1 MDHEN and CDR2 SYDVKM. Trimming shortened V by 3 bases and J by 3 bases, and 12 bases separated the two germline ends. The CDR3 DNA sequence: TGTGCCAGCAGTTTGGGGGGTAGGAACTACGAGCAGTACTTC. Protein: CASSLGGRNYEQYF. Together with reference TRBV28 and TRBJ2-7, the CDR3 gives the full variable domain: DVKVTQSSRYLVKRTGEKVFLECVQDMDHENMFWYRQDPGLGLRLIYFSYDVKMKEKGDIPEGYSVSREKKERFSLILESASTNQTSMYLCASSLGGRNYEQYFGPGTRLTVT.

The count of this clone is one. This sequence joins TRBV30 and TRBJ2-4; the D call may be TRBD1 or TRBD2 (5 bases each). V lost 3 bases to trimming and J lost 5 bases, with 17 bases between them. CDR1 is GTSNPN, CDR2 SVGIG, per germline (reference sequence). The CDR3 is 15 residues long. DNA of the CDR3: TGTGCCTGGAGCACGCTGACGGGGCTGCAAAACATTCAGTACTTC. It translates to CAWSTLTGLQNIQYF.

This chain links TRBV3-1 (or the pseudogene TRBV3-2) with TRBJ1-2; 8 bases line up with TRBD1. The V segment lost 4 bases and the J segment 4 bases; nucleotides outside the gene matches: 8. Germline V lookup: CDR1 LGHDT, CDR2 YNNKEL (reference sequence). This CDR3 has 15 amino acids. CDR3 protein: CASSRGTGQIYGYTF. The CDR3 DNA sequence: TGTGCCAGCAGCCGCGGGACAGGCCAGATCTATGGCTACACCTTC.

The chain uses TRBV18 and TRBJ2-2; TRBD2 matches 10 bases. The CDR3 is made up of 18 amino acids. V was clipped by 2 bases and J by 1 base; unmatched bases: 7. Germline CDR1 KGHSH, CDR2 LQKENI. Written as DNA, the CDR3 is TGTGCCAGCTCACCAGGCCGGACTAGCGGCGGGAACACCGGGGAGCTGTTTTTT. It yields the protein CASSPGRTSGGNTGELFF.

The CDR3 is CASSYSRGGPYEQYF. CDR3 nucleotides: TGTGCCAGCAGTTACTCGCGGGGGGGTCCTTACGAGCAGTACTTC. The chain joins TRBV6-5 to TRBJ2-7; 9 bases align to TRBD2. The V and J ends lost 0 bases and 4 bases, in that order; junction bases with no gene match: 4. The CDR3 is made up of 15 amino acids. Germline V CDR1 and CDR2: MNHEY, SVGAGI.

The chain has TRBV5-6 and TRBJ2-1; D unresolved. Trimming left V 3 bases short and J 10 bases short, with 8 bases between. The V gene's germline CDR1 is SGHDT and CDR2 YYEEEE. The CDR3 is 11 residues long. The CDR3, as DNA: TGTGCCAGCAGCTACAGACTCGAGCAGTTCTTC. This gives the protein CASSYRLEQFF.

The rearrangement links TRBV12-3 or TRBV12-4 to TRBJ1-2; 7 bases are shared with TRBD1. The CDR3 spans 12 residues. The V and J ends lost 6 bases and 6 bases, in that order; junction bases with no gene match: 4. This chain's CDR3 is CASSRTGDGYTF. For the CDR3, the DNA is TGTGCCAGCAGCCGGACAGGAGATGGCTACACCTTC.

The V and J genes are TRBV7-9 and TRBJ2-5; 11 bases align to TRBD2. Trimming removed 5 bases from V and 4 bases from J; junction bases left unmatched: 3. Germline V CDR1 and CDR2: SEHNR, FQNEAQ (reference sequence). This CDR3 has 14 residues. In DNA, the CDR3 is TGTGCCAGCAGCCGGGGGACTAGCGGAGAGACCCAGTACTTC. Its protein product is CASSRGTSGETQYF.

The V call is TRBV28, the J call TRBJ1-1, with TRBD1 matching 7 bases. The CDR3 consists of 16 residues. V lost 6 bases, J lost 1 base, and 11 bases stayed unmatched. From germline, CDR1 is MDHEN and CDR2 SYDVKM. For the CDR3, the DNA is TGTGCCAGCAGGTCCCTACAGGGGTCGTCGAACACTGAAGCTTTCTTT. This encodes CASRSLQGSSNTEAFF.

The chain recombines TRBV19 with TRBJ2-4, with D hard to call. The CDR3 totals 17 residues. Germline CDR1 is LNHDA and CDR2 is SQIVND (reference sequence). V lost 4 bases and J 0 bases, leaving 16 bases between the germline ends. In DNA, the CDR3 is TGTGCCAGTAGTACTCGACTGGGTTCGGCAGCCAAAAACATTCAGTACTTC. This translates into CASSTRLGSAAKNIQYF.

Turning to this clone: At one of its ends the junction is not consistent with the germline gene, which may arise from a read error. This chain joins TRBV11-2 and TRBJ2-5, with TRBD2 matching 7 bases. CDR3 length: 13 amino acids. Germline CDR1 and CDR2: SGHAT and FQNNGV. The CDR3 protein is CASSLGGSGQGDF. In DNA form, the CDR3 reads TGTGCCAGCAGCTTAGGAGGTAGCGGGCAAGGGGACTTC.

The chain has TRBV9 and TRBJ2-1; 7 positions agree with TRBD2. Germline values: CDR1 SGDLS, CDR2 YYNGEE. V was pared by 4 bases and J by 3 bases, with 1 base of the junction left unmatched. The CDR3 has 13 amino acids. The CDR3 DNA sequence: TGTGCCAGCAGCCCGGGGGGCTACAATGAGCAGTTCTTC. Translating it yields CASSPGGYNEQFF.

V is TRBV3-1 (or the pseudogene TRBV3-2) and J is TRBJ2-5; D is unresolved. The CDR3 runs to 13 residues. CDR1 and CDR2 from the germline V gene are LGHDT and YNNKEL (reference sequence). V lost 3 bases to trimming and J lost 2 bases, with 7 bases between them. The CDR3 reads CASSHRQQETQYF. The DNA of the CDR3 is TGTGCCAGCAGCCACCGGCAGCAAGAGACCCAGTACTTC.